These T cell receptor beta chains were read from a single sample in a study of T cell changes during pregnancy in multiple sclerosis. Sequenced by immunoSEQ multiplex PCR; TCRdb stores in-frame clones only, minus some. The sample lists around 43,000 clones; 75% to 90% were seen once. Sample: CD4+ T cells from peripheral blood mononuclear cells, taken in the first trimester of pregnancy. Source of these receptors: a female donor with multiple sclerosis, enrolled in a pregnancy study. Each CDR3 is given with its conserved first and last residue. The order of the fields is D gene, V gene, J gene, clone size, CDR3 protein, CDR3 DNA. A D gene is named only where the DNA matches it firmly. Rows give clone size only sometimes, using once, few, many, or a class for an expanded clone.

>-|TRBV7-2|TRBJ1-3|-
CASSLTGLHSGNTIYF
TGTGCCAGCAGCTTAACAGGGTTGCACTCTGGAAACACCATATATTTT
>-|TRBV5-6|TRBJ2-5|few
CASSLEEETQYF
TGTGCCAGCAGCTTAGAGGAAGAGACCCAGTACTTC
>-|TRBV18|TRBJ1-3|-
CASSPTGDSGNTIYF
TGTGCCAGCTCACCAACGGGGGACTCTGGAAACACCATATATTTT
>TRBD2|TRBV5-1|TRBJ2-7|-
CASSTNSGTSVYEQYF
TGCGCCAGCAGCACCAACTCCGGGACTAGCGTTTACGAGCAGTACTTC
>TRBD1|TRBV28|TRBJ2-1|-
CASSQIQGGLGNEQFF
TGTGCCAGCAGTCAAATACAGGGGGGTTTAGGGAATGAGCAGTTCTTC
>TRBD2|TRBV7-3|TRBJ2-5|-
CASSRREGETQYF
TGTGCCAGCAGTCGCCGGGAGGGCGAGACCCAGTACTTC
>TRBD2|TRBV19|TRBJ2-1|-
CASSIELAGTRSSYNEQFF
TGTGCCAGTAGTATAGAGCTAGCGGGCACTAGAAGCTCCTACAATGAGCAGTTCTTC
>-|TRBV30|TRBJ1-2|-
CAWSEQAALPWGYTF
TGTGCCTGGAGTGAACAGGCTGCCCTCCCTTGGGGCTACACCTTC
>TRBD1|TRBV19|TRBJ1-1|once
CASSILWDRTQNTEAFF
TGTGCCAGTAGTATTTTGTGGGACAGAACTCAGAACACTGAAGCTTTCTTT
>-|TRBV5-8|TRBJ2-3|-
CASRGLSPTDTQYF
TGTGCCAGCAGAGGACTATCCCCCACAGATACGCAGTATTTT
>-|TRBV28|TRBJ2-7|-
CASSLYIKRGEQYF
TGTGCCAGCAGTTTATACATAAAACGGGGCGAGCAGTACTTC
>TRBD1|TRBV29-1|TRBJ1-1|-
CSVRTGGGTEAFF
TGCAGCGTTAGGACAGGAGGGGGCACTGAAGCTTTCTTT
>TRBD1|TRBV7-8|TRBJ1-4|-
CASSPTGGSHEKLFF
TGTGCCAGCAGCCCTACAGGGGGCTCCCATGAAAAACTGTTTTTT
>TRBD2|TRBV6-5|TRBJ2-7|-
CASSYDAGGNPYEQYF
TGTGCCAGCAGTTACGATGCGGGAGGGAATCCCTACGAGCAGTACTTC
>TRBD2|TRBV28|TRBJ2-3|-
CASSLNSGVPHTQYF
TGTGCCAGCAGTTTGAATAGCGGGGTCCCCCATACGCAGTATTTT
>-|TRBV2|TRBJ2-5|-
CASSEQTGQETQYF
TGTGCCAGCAGTGAACAGACAGGCCAAGAGACCCAGTACTTC
>TRBD1|TRBV28|TRBJ2-7|-
CASSSGTGTYEQYF
TGTGCCAGCAGTTCCGGGACAGGGACGTACGAGCAGTACTTC
>TRBD1|TRBV28|TRBJ2-3|-
CASSSRTGPDTQYF
TGTGCCAGCAGTTCCAGGACAGGCCCAGATACGCAGTATTTT
>-|TRBV30|TRBJ1-1|few
CAWSVLREAEAFF
TGTGCCTGGAGTGTCTTGAGGGAAGCTGAAGCTTTCTTT
>-|TRBV6-5|TRBJ2-1|-
CASRQLSSYNEQFF
TGTGCCAGCAGGCAATTGAGCTCCTACAATGAGCAGTTCTTC
>TRBD1|TRBV5-1|TRBJ2-3|-
CASSPGQGAGDTQYF
TGCGCCAGCAGCCCGGGACAGGGGGCCGGAGATACGCAGTATTTT
>-|TRBV10-3|TRBJ2-7|-
CAISESNPVYEQYF
TGTGCCATCAGTGAGTCTAATCCGGTCTACGAGCAGTACTTC
>TRBD1|TRBV28|TRBJ1-1|few
CASSLRGRAEAFF
TGTGCCAGCAGTTTAAGGGGGCGGGCTGAAGCTTTCTTT
>-|TRBV28|TRBJ1-1|once
CASGGGFTEAFF
TGTGCCAGTGGGGGGGGATTCACTGAAGCTTTCTTT
>-|TRBV4-2|TRBJ2-7|-
CASSQAVGGYEQYF
TGTGCCAGCAGCCAAGCGGTGGGGGGTTACGAGCAGTACTTC
>TRBD1|TRBV6-1|TRBJ1-2|-
CASTGDRESGYAF
TGTGCCAGCACCGGGGACAGGGAAAGCGGCTACGCCTTC
>-|TRBV9|TRBJ1-1|-
CASSVGGGSGTEAFF
TGTGCCAGCAGCGTAGGCGGGGGAAGTGGGACTGAAGCTTTCTTT
>TRBD2|TRBV9|TRBJ2-3|once
CASSATSGTDTQYF
TGTGCCAGCAGCGCCACTAGCGGCACAGATACGCAGTATTTT
>TRBD1|TRBV5-6|TRBJ2-7|-
CASSLADRDRGEQYF
TGTGCCAGCAGCTTAGCAGACCGGGACAGAGGCGAGCAGTACTTC
>TRBD1|TRBV5-6|TRBJ2-7|-
CASSLAGQGSYYEQYF
TGTGCCAGCAGCTTGGCAGGACAGGGGTCGTACTACGAGCAGTACTTC
>-|TRBV5-1|TRBJ1-4|once
CASSWVGRLDEKLFF
TGCGCCAGCAGCTGGGTCGGCCGGCTAGATGAAAAACTGTTTTTT
>TRBD2|TRBV6-1|TRBJ2-1|-
CASSESGRRFF
TGTGCCAGCAGTGAAAGCGGGAGGCGGTTCTTC
>-|TRBV6-4|TRBJ2-2|few
CASSEADTGELFF
TGTGCCAGCAGTGAAGCGGACACCGGGGAGCTGTTTTTT
>-|TRBV6-1|TRBJ2-5|-
CASSERAPRVAQYF
TGTGCCAGCAGTGAGAGGGCCCCGCGAGTGGCCCAGTACTTC
>-|TRBV28|TRBJ2-7|-
CASSPERTFSYEQYF
TGTGCCAGCAGTCCAGAAAGGACTTTCTCCTACGAGCAGTACTTC
>TRBD1|TRBV4-1|TRBJ2-7|-
CASSHPGQGAHEQYF
TGCGCCAGCAGCCATCCGGGACAGGGGGCCCACGAGCAGTACTTC
>TRBD1|TRBV5-6|TRBJ2-2|-
CASSLERQGVNTGELFF
TGTGCCAGCAGCCTGGAACGACAGGGAGTGAACACCGGGGAGCTGTTTTTT
>-|TRBV28|TRBJ2-2|-
CASSLTTGTMGGELFF
TGTGCCAGCAGCTTGACGACCGGGACAATGGGAGGGGAGCTGTTTTTT
>-|TRBV5-1|TRBJ1-1|-
CASSLGEGTEAFF
TGCGCCAGCAGCTTGGGGGAGGGCACTGAAGCTTTCTTT
>-|TRBV21-1|TRBJ2-7|few
CASSLRLGVGSYEQYF
TGTGCCAGCAGCCTCCGACTAGGAGTTGGGTCCTACGAGCAGTACTTC
>TRBD1|TRBV7-2|TRBJ2-3|once
CASSSTGVDTDTQYF
TGTGCCAGCAGTAGCACAGGGGTGGACACAGATACGCAGTATTTT
>TRBD1|TRBV6-5|TRBJ1-4|-
CASSYRDRGEKLFF
TGTGCCAGCAGTTACAGGGACAGGGGAGAAAAACTGTTTTTT
>-|TRBV2|TRBJ2-5|-
CASSARAETQYF
TGTGCCAGCAGTGCCCGAGCCGAGACCCAGTACTTC
>-|TRBV18|TRBJ2-3|-
CASSPARASTDTQYF
TGTGCCAGCTCACCAGCCAGGGCCAGCACAGATACGCAGTATTTT
>TRBD1|TRBV19|TRBJ1-5|-
CASSWAGGNQPQHF
TGTGCCAGTAGCTGGGCAGGGGGGAATCAGCCCCAGCATTTT
>TRBD2|TRBV15|TRBJ2-7|-
CATSLNPGLAAYEQYF
TGTGCCACCAGCTTGAACCCGGGACTAGCGGCCTACGAGCAGTACTTC
>TRBD1|TRBV19|TRBJ2-1|-
CASSKAGTGGWRNNEQFF
TGTGCCAGTAGTAAAGCCGGGACAGGGGGGTGGCGAAACAATGAGCAGTTCTTC
>TRBD2|TRBV7-2|TRBJ2-3|-
CASSLQGGSVSDTQYF
TGTGCCAGCAGCTTACAAGGCGGGAGCGTGTCAGATACGCAGTATTTT
>-|TRBV7-2|TRBJ2-7|-
CASSLDFGEQYF
TGTGCCAGCAGCTTAGATTTCGGCGAGCAGTACTTC
>-|TRBV6-5|TRBJ2-2|-
CASRAGVSSGELFF
TGTGCCAGCAGGGCAGGGGTTTCGAGCGGGGAGCTGTTTTTT
>-|TRBV29-1|TRBJ2-7|-
CSVEESGWGSYEQYF
TGCAGCGTTGAAGAATCAGGATGGGGCTCCTACGAGCAGTACTTC
>-|TRBV28|TRBJ2-7|-
CASRSGGSYEQYF
TGTGCCAGCAGGTCAGGGGGGAGCTACGAGCAGTACTTC
>-|TRBV10-3|TRBJ1-2|few
CAISESEVGYTF
TGTGCCATCAGTGAGTCTGAGGTTGGCTACACCTTC
>-|TRBV5-5|TRBJ2-7|-
CASSLLPDSLSYEQYF
TGTGCCAGCAGCTTGCTCCCTGACAGCCTCTCCTACGAGCAGTACTTC
>-|TRBV7-2|TRBJ2-1|-
CASSPEIARNEQFF
TGTGCCAGCAGCCCGGAGATTGCCCGGAATGAGCAGTTCTTC
>TRBD1|TRBV2|TRBJ1-3|-
CASSPGTGAMTPSGNTIYF
TGTGCCAGCAGTCCCGGGACAGGGGCCATGACCCCCTCTGGAAACACCATATATTTT
>-|TRBV9|TRBJ1-2|once
CASSVVHGYGYTF
TGTGCCAGCAGCGTAGTCCACGGCTATGGCTACACCTTC